The 31 T cell receptor beta chains below all came from one sample that was sequenced in a study of OX40 agonist ivuxolimab in advanced cancers. Here immunoSEQ multiplex PCR was the method, and the copy in TCRdb shows in-frame clones only, minus some. The data show 69,000 or so clones, approximately 82% seen once. This specimen was CD4+ or CD8+ T cells sorted from blood, taken in a trial of the OX40 agonist ivuxolimab. The receptors originated from an adult with an advanced solid tumor such as melanoma, head and neck, liver or kidney cancer.

The chain employs TRBV18 and TRBJ2-6; 9 bases fit TRBD1. Germline CDR1 KGHSH, CDR2 LQKENI. The trim removed 3 bases at V and 0 bases at J, leaving 3 bases unmatched. The CDR3 length is 17 residues. The CDR3 sequence: CASSPGTGNSGANVLTF. CDR3 nucleotides: TGTGCCAGCTCACCCGGGACAGGGAACTCTGGGGCCAACGTCCTGACTTTC.

This sequence joins TRBV5-6 and TRBJ2-1; D not resolved. This CDR3 comprises 15 residues. Per the germline V gene, CDR1 is SGHDT and CDR2 is YYEEEE. Deletions cut 2 bases from V and 2 bases from J, with 11 bases between. The CDR3 reads CASSFGLGPYNEQFF. The CDR3 DNA reads as TGTGCCAGCAGCTTTGGGCTAGGCCCCTACAATGAGCAGTTCTTC.

The genes are TRBV5-4 and TRBJ2-7; D possibly corresponds to TRBD2 (5 bases). The V gene lost 4 bases and the J gene lost 5 bases, with 16 bases spanning the gap. The CDR3 loop spans 14 amino acids. CDR1 and CDR2 from the germline V gene are SGHNT and YYREEE (reference sequence). Here the CDR3 reads CASSAPSSGNEQYF. The CDR3 coding sequence is TGTGCCAGCAGCGCCCCCAGCTCGGGGAACGAGCAGTACTTC.

The V gene is TRBV18, the J gene TRBJ2-7, with 7 nucleotides matching TRBD1. CDR3 length equals 17 residues. V trimming: 3 bases; J trimming: 0 bases; junction bases outside the gene matches: 11. From germline, CDR1 is KGHSH and CDR2 LQKENI. This CDR3 reads CASSPYLRDSSSYEQYF. The CDR3 DNA sequence: TGTGCCAGCTCACCCTACTTACGGGACAGTAGCTCCTACGAGCAGTACTTC.

The chain has TRBV2 and TRBJ1-2; D is perhaps TRBD1 (6 bases). The V end was cut by 10 bases, the J end by 8 bases, with 20 bases between. The length of the CDR3 is 13 residues. Germline V CDR1 and CDR2: SNHLY, FYNNEI. The DNA for the CDR3 is TGTGCCACAGGCAGGGGAGGCTATAACGGCTACACCTTC. It yields the protein CATGRGGYNGYTF.

The genes are TRBV7-2 and TRBJ1-5; no reliable D call. The germline CDR1 and CDR2 sequences are SGHTA and FQGNSA. There are 13 residues in the CDR3. V was clipped by 8 bases and J by 3 bases, with 11 bases between them. DNA for the CDR3: TGTGCCAGCCAATCGGACCTCAATCAGCCCCAGCATTTT. This gives the protein CASQSDLNQPQHF.

V gene TRBV19 combines with J gene TRBJ1-4, with D possibly being TRBD1 (6 bases). Germline CDR1 and CDR2: LNHDA and SQIVND (reference sequence). V lost 3 bases, J lost 5 bases, and 10 bases lay in between. This CDR3 has 14 residues. CDR3 loop: CASSMTGLNEKLFF. The CDR3 nucleotides are TGTGCCAGTAGTATGACAGGTCTAAATGAAAAACTGTTTTTT. Variable domain in full (rest from reference TRBV19 and TRBJ1-4): DGGITQSPKYLFRKEGQNVTLSCEQNLNHDAMYWYRQDPGQGLRLIYYSQIVNDFQKGDIAEGYSVSREKKESFPLTVTSAQKNPTAFYLCASSMTGLNEKLFFGSGTQLSVL.

V is TRBV21-1 and J is TRBJ1-1. TRBV21-1 counts as a pseudogene. This CDR3 comprises 14 residues. CDR3 bases: TGTGCCAGCAGTGATGCCTGGGAAAGCACTGAAGCTTTCTTT. Encoded protein: CASSDAWESTEAFF.

This clone is a singleton in its sample. The chain combines TRBV4-1 with TRBJ1-4, with no clear D. Germline V gives CDR1 MGHRA, CDR2 YSYEKL. V lost 4 bases to trimming and J lost 2 bases, with 5 bases between them. This CDR3 contains 13 residues. CDR3 DNA sequence: TGCGCCAGCAGCCGATGGACTAATGAAAAACTGTTTTTT. Translation gives CASSRWTNEKLFF.

The chain links TRBV6-1 to TRBJ1-4, with 8 bases matching TRBD1. Germline V lookup: CDR1 MNHNS, CDR2 SASEGT. The CDR3 extends over 15 amino acids. Trimming took 5 bases from V and 4 from J; bases not matched to a gene: 6. The DNA for the CDR3 is TGTGCCAGCAGTCAACGGACAGGGCTTAATGAAAAACTGTTTTTT. The encoded protein is CASSQRTGLNEKLFF.

This clone showed up just a few times. The chain employs TRBV9 and TRBJ2-3; possible D gene TRBD2, 6 bases. This CDR3 contains 15 residues. Looked up from germline, CDR1 is SGDLS and CDR2 is YYNGEE. Deletions cut 6 bases from V and 3 bases from J, with 17 bases between. As DNA, the CDR3 is TGTGCCAGCACCTCTTCTGGGGGGAGGACAGATACGCAGTATTTT. It specifies CASTSSGGRTDTQYF.

The chain employs TRBV19 and TRBJ2-1; TRBD2 agrees at 8 bases. The CDR3 is 14 residues long. Trimming removed 3 bases from V and 9 bases from J; junction bases left unmatched: 7. The germline V gene has CDR1 LNHDA and CDR2 SQIVND (reference sequence). The CDR3 nucleotides read TGTGCCAGTAGTATTCGAGCGGGAGTTCCTGAGCAGTTCTTC. As protein: CASSIRAGVPEQFF.

The rearrangement uses TRBV7-6 and TRBJ2-1; D unresolved. V was pared by 5 bases and J by 5 bases, with 10 bases between. This CDR3 region has 13 residues. The germline gives CDR1 SGHVS, CDR2 FNYEAQ. The DNA of the CDR3 is TGTGCCAGCAGCCCCCAAGTTCACAATGAGCAGTTCTTC. It encodes CASSPQVHNEQFF.

The rearrangement uses TRBV4-1 and TRBJ2-5; 9 bases are a match to TRBD2. The trim removed 1 base at V and 3 bases at J, leaving 21 bases unmatched. The germline gives CDR1 MGHRA, CDR2 YSYEKL. This CDR3 region has 21 residues. As DNA, the CDR3 is TGCGCCAGCAGCCAAGTTAATATCTTGCGCGGCGGGGGGGCTTCGAAAGAGACCCAGTACTTC. Amino acid sequence: CASSQVNILRGGGASKETQYF.

The rearrangement links TRBV5-1 to TRBJ2-5; 12 bases fit TRBD2. Germline V gene sequence: CDR1 SGHRS, CDR2 YFSETQ. The CDR3 is 16 amino acids. V shed 1 base and J 5 bases; nucleotides not matched to a gene: 6. DNA for the CDR3: TGCGCCAGCAGCTTGACCCTAGCGGGAGGGCCGGAGACCCAGTACTTC. Translation gives CASSLTLAGGPETQYF.

The gene calls are TRBV15 and TRBJ2-5; D remains ambiguous. Trimming removed 3 bases at V and 2 bases at J, with 7 bases between. The CDR3 is 13 residues long. Germline V gene lookup returns CDR1 LNHNV and CDR2 YYDKDF (reference sequence). The CDR3 loop reads CATSSQIQETQYF. As DNA, the CDR3 is TGTGCCACCAGCAGCCAGATACAAGAGACCCAGTACTTC.

The chain joins TRBV18 to TRBJ2-5; D is unresolved. V lost 2 bases and J lost 5, with 6 bases in between. This CDR3 has 12 residues. Germline loops: CDR1 KGHSH, CDR2 LQKENI. The CDR3 protein is CASSPSMETQYF. The DNA for the CDR3 is TGTGCCAGCTCACCATCTATGGAGACCCAGTACTTC. Based on the CDR3 plus reference TRBV18 and TRBJ2-5, the full variable domain is NAGVMQNPRHLVRRRGQEARLRCSPMKGHSHVYWYRQLPEEGLKFMVYLQKENIIDESGMPKERFSAEFPKEGPSILRIQQVVRGDSAAYFCASSPSMETQYFGPGTRLLVL.

This clone was recorded only once. J is TRBJ2-3 and V is TRBV5-1; possibly TRBD1 for D (6 bases). This CDR3 spans 13 amino acids. CDR1 SGHRS and CDR2 YFSETQ come from the germline V gene. Trimming cost V 4 bases and J 6 bases, with 12 bases left between them. In nucleotides, the CDR3 is TGCGCCAGCAGCAAAGGACAGTTTGATACGCAGTATTTT. Protein product: CASSKGQFDTQYF.

The chain couples TRBV15 to TRBJ2-3, with TRBD2 matching over 12 bases. V lost 5 bases to trimming and J lost 2 bases; unmatched junction nucleotides: 5. Germline CDR1 LNHNV, CDR2 YYDKDF (reference sequence). This CDR3 comprises 16 residues. CDR3 sequence: CATSSGLAGSTDTQYF. The CDR3 DNA sequence: TGTGCCACCAGCTCCGGACTAGCGGGGTCCACAGATACGCAGTATTTT.

This chain connects TRBV6-6 to TRBJ2-1; unclear D gene. V was shortened by 7 bases and J by 8 bases, with 18 bases between the two germline ends. This CDR3 is 14 amino acids long. Germline-derived CDR1 and CDR2 are MNHNY and SVGAGI (reference sequence). CDR3 sequence reads: CASTRRDNKDEQFF. The CDR3 DNA reads TGTGCCAGCACCCGGCGTGACAACAAGGATGAGCAGTTCTTC.

The chain has TRBV29-1 and TRBJ2-7; D ambiguous. The ends were cut back, 6 bases at V and 0 bases at J, with 15 bases in the middle. The CDR3 contains 14 residues. Germline loops: CDR1 SQVTM, CDR2 ANQGSEA. CDR3 sequence reads: CSVLRADSSYEQYF. Here the CDR3 DNA reads TGCAGCGTCCTTAGGGCCGACTCCTCCTACGAGCAGTACTTC.

The rearrangement links TRBV6-1 to TRBJ2-7; D is perhaps TRBD1 (5 bases). V was pared by 6 bases and J by 4 bases, with 13 bases between. The germline gives CDR1 MNHNS, CDR2 SASEGT. The CDR3 is 13 amino acids. CDR3 in amino acids: CASRVSAGYEQYF. In DNA, the CDR3 is TGTGCCAGCAGGGTATCGGCAGGGTACGAGCAGTACTTC.

The chain links TRBV19 to TRBJ2-1, with a weak D call TRBD2 (7 bases). Trimming left V 7 bases short and J 7 bases short, with 14 bases between. CDR3 length: 13 residues. Germline lookup yields CDR1 LNHDA and CDR2 SQIVND (reference sequence). CDR3 loop: CASNRGGTNEQFF. CDR3 nucleotides: TGTGCCAGTAATAGGGGGGGGACAAATGAGCAGTTCTTC.

The chain combines TRBV7-9 with TRBJ2-5; D not resolved. Germline V gene lookup returns CDR1 SEHNR and CDR2 FQNEAQ (reference sequence). This CDR3 is built from 14 residues. Trimming removed 1 base from V and 0 bases from J, with 6 bases in between. CDR3 in DNA: TGTGCCAGCAGCTTAGGGGCTAACCAAGAGACCCAGTACTTC. Its protein is CASSLGANQETQYF.

This clone has only one observation. CDR3 coding DNA: TGTGCCAGCAGGAGTAGAGGGGGGACAGATACGCAGTATTTT. Its translation: CASRSRGGTDTQYF. The genes are TRBV28 and TRBJ2-3; tentatively, D is TRBD1 or TRBD2 (6 bases each). The CDR3 totals 14 residues. V lost 6 bases to trimming and J lost 3 bases, with 13 bases between them. The germline gives CDR1 MDHEN, CDR2 SYDVKM.

V gene TRBV27 combines with J gene TRBJ2-1, with 9 bases aligning to TRBD2. After removal of 10 bases from V and 2 bases from J, the junction contained 9 bases not matched to a gene. The CDR3 has 15 residues. Germline-derived CDR1 and CDR2 are MNHEY and SMNVEV (reference sequence). The CDR3 region has the DNA TGTGCCACCCATAGCGGGAGCCTTGCCTACAATGAGCAGTTCTTC. This sequence encodes CATHSGSLAYNEQFF.

The chain employs TRBV5-1 and TRBJ2-1; no definite D call. The V gene's germline CDR1 is SGHRS and CDR2 YFSETQ. The CDR3 loop spans 14 amino acids. Trimming took 4 bases from V and 6 from J, leaving 14 bases between them. CDR3 sequence (DNA): TGCGCCAGCAGCCTTTATTACAAGACCAATGAGCAGTTCTTC. It is translated as CASSLYYKTNEQFF.

The sample holds a few counts of this clone. This sample includes further DNA sequences coding for the same CDR3. The rearrangement uses TRBV29-1 and TRBJ1-2; 7 positions agree with TRBD1. Trimming took 3 bases from V and 3 from J; bases not matched to a gene: 1. Germline CDR1 and CDR2: SQVTM and ANQGSEA. The length of the CDR3 is 12 residues. The CDR3 here is CSVDQGDYGYTF. The CDR3, as DNA: TGCAGCGTTGACCAGGGGGACTATGGCTACACCTTC.

V is TRBV18 and J is TRBJ2-1; D tentatively fits TRBD1 or TRBD2 (5 bases each). V shed 2 bases and J shed 4 bases, with 9 bases lying between them. This CDR3 is 14 amino acids long. Germline V gene data show CDR1 as KGHSH and CDR2 as LQKENI. CDR3 protein: CASSPWDGYNEQFF. CDR3 DNA: TGTGCCAGCTCACCATGGGACGGTTACAATGAGCAGTTCTTC.

The chain recombines TRBV10-3 with TRBJ2-7; no clear D. Germline V lookup: CDR1 ENHRY, CDR2 SYGVKD. This CDR3 is 13 amino acids long. Trimming shortened V by 6 bases and J by 0 bases, and 9 bases separated the two germline ends. CDR3 in amino acids: CAIRDASSYEQYF. DNA for the CDR3: TGTGCCATCAGAGATGCGAGCTCCTACGAGCAGTACTTC.

The chain uses TRBV19 and TRBJ2-1; TRBD2 matches 12 bases. Looked up from germline, CDR1 is LNHDA and CDR2 is SQIVND (reference sequence). The V segment lost 3 bases and the J segment 8 bases; nucleotides outside the gene matches: 11. CDR3 length: 17 amino acids. The CDR3 here is CASSMLAGGPGPHEQFF. CDR3 coding DNA: TGTGCCAGTAGTATGCTAGCGGGGGGGCCGGGGCCACATGAGCAGTTCTTC.